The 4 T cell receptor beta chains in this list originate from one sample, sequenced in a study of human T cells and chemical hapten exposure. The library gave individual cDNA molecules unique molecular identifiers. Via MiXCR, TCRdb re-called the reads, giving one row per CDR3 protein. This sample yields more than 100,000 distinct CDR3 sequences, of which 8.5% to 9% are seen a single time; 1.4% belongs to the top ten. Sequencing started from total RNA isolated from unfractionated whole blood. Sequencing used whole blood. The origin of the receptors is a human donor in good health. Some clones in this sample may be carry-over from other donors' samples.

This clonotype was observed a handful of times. CDR3: CSATGTSGITWRETQYF. CDR3 coding DNA: TGCAGTGCTACCGGGACTAGCGGGATAACCTGGCGGGAGACCCAGTACTTC. V is TRBV20-1 and J is TRBJ2-5, with 13 positions matching TRBD2. The CDR3 runs 17 residues. The junction had 13 bases not matched to a gene; V was cut back by 4 bases and J by 5 bases. CDR1 DFQATT and CDR2 SNEGSKA come from the germline V gene (reference sequence).

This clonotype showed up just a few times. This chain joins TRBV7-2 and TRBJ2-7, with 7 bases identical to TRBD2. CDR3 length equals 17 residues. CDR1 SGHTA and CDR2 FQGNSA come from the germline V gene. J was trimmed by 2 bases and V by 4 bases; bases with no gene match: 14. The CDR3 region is CASSYSGGGAATYEQYF. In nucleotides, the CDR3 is TGTGCCAGCAGCTACTCGGGAGGCGGGGCGGCCACCTACGAGCAGTACTTC.

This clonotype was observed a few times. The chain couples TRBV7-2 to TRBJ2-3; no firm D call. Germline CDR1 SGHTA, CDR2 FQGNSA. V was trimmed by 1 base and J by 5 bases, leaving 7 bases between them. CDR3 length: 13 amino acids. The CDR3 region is CASSLVGKDTQYF. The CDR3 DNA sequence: TGTGCCAGCAGCTTAGTGGGAAAAGATACGCAGTATTTT.

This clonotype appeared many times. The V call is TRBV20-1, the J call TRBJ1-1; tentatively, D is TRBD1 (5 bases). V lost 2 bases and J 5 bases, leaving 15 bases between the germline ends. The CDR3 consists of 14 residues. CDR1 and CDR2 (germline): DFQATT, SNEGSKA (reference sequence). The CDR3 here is CSARSGVGETEAFF. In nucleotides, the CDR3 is TGCAGTGCTAGATCGGGGGTGGGGGAAACTGAAGCTTTCTTT.